This passage covers 26 T cell receptor beta chains from one sample sequenced in a study of cytomegalovirus exposure and HLA in healthy donors. Clones were read by immunoSEQ multiplex PCR, and TCRdb kept only the in-frame ones, dropping some. The sample contains over 200,000 clones, 90% of which appear only once. Sequencing input: PBMCs. These receptor sequences come from a woman between 18 and 29 years old in good health and CMV-seronegative.

This chain joins TRBV9 and TRBJ1-1; D remains ambiguous. CDR1 is SGDLS, CDR2 YYNGEE, per germline. The CDR3 is made up of 13 amino acids. The V end lost 3 bases, the J end lost 2 bases, and 8 bases lay between the germline ends. CDR3 region: CASSAQTNTEAFF. The CDR3 nucleotides are TGTGCCAGCAGCGCGCAAACAAACACTGAAGCTTTCTTT.

V gene TRBV25-1 combines with J gene TRBJ1-1; 11 nucleotides align to TRBD1. The CDR3 is made up of 12 amino acids. CDR1 and CDR2 from the germline V gene are MGHDK and SYGVNS. J gave up 10 bases and V 6 bases, and 4 bases lay outside the gene matches. CDR3 DNA sequence: TGTGCCAGCAGCGGGACAGGGGGTAGAGCTTTCTTT. Protein: CASSGTGGRAFF.

This clone was recorded once. This CDR3 is CASRLGGNEQFF. The CDR3 bases are TGTGCCAGCAGACTCGGGGGCAATGAGCAGTTCTTC. The chain recombines TRBV7-9 with TRBJ2-1; D may be TRBD2 (6 bases). V lost 6 bases, J lost 6 bases, and 9 bases lay in between. The CDR3 has 12 amino acids. Germline V gives CDR1 SEHNR, CDR2 FQNEAQ (reference sequence).

This chain uses TRBV19 with TRBJ2-2; 7 nucleotides agree with TRBD1. Trimming took 6 bases from V and 6 from J; bases not matched to a gene: 10. The CDR3 has 15 amino acids. CDR1 and CDR2 from the germline V gene are LNHDA and SQIVND (reference sequence). CDR3 coding DNA: TGTGCCAGTAGGGGGACAGAGATACTGGCCGGGGAGCTGTTTTTT. Protein sequence: CASRGTEILAGELFF.

The V gene is TRBV6-5, the J gene TRBJ2-5; tentatively, D is TRBD1 (5 bases). Germline V lookup: CDR1 MNHEY, CDR2 SVGAGI. The V end was cut by 6 bases, the J end by 5 bases, with 10 bases between. The CDR3 runs 12 residues. CDR3: CASRTVEETQYF. The CDR3 DNA follows: TGTGCCAGCAGGACAGTGGAGGAGACCCAGTACTTC.

The chain combines TRBV7-8 with TRBJ2-3; 7 bases align to TRBD1. CDR1 is SGHVS, CDR2 FQNEAQ, per germline. The CDR3 spans 14 residues. Losses at the gene ends were 7 bases for V and 4 bases for J; bases not matched to a gene: 8. CDR3 sequence (DNA): TGTGCCAGCACCCCAGCAAGGGGGCCAGATACGCAGTATTTT. It codes for CASTPARGPDTQYF.

Written as DNA, the CDR3 is TGTGCCAGCTCACCACCCAGTCTGTCGGGCACTGAAGCTTTCTTT. Its protein is CASSPPSLSGTEAFF. The chain recombines TRBV18 with TRBJ1-1; unclear D gene. Trimming stripped 0 bases from V and 4 bases from J, with 12 bases between. Germline CDR1 KGHSH, CDR2 LQKENI. There are 15 residues in the CDR3.

The chain couples TRBV2 to TRBJ2-4; the match to TRBD2 covers 12 bases. CDR3 length equals 18 residues. V dropped 2 bases and J dropped 3; count of bases not matched to a gene: 8. Germline V CDR1 and CDR2: SNHLY, FYNNEI. CDR3: CASSERLAGGLGKNIQYF. For the CDR3, the DNA is TGTGCCAGCAGTGAACGCCTAGCGGGGGGGCTCGGCAAAAACATTCAGTACTTC. Drawing the rest from reference TRBV2 and TRBJ2-4, the complete variable domain is EPEVTQTPSHQVTQMGQEVILRCVPISNHLYFYWYRQILGQKVEFLVSFYNNEISEKSEIFDDQFSVERPDGSNFTLKIRSTKLEDSAMYFCASSERLAGGLGKNIQYFGAGTRLSVL.

The chain combines TRBV7-2 with TRBJ2-1; 8 positions agree with TRBD2. This CDR3 has 14 amino acids. Germline-derived CDR1 and CDR2 are SGHTA and FQGNSA. Losses at the gene ends were 1 base for V and 9 bases for J; bases not matched to a gene: 5. In nucleotides, the CDR3 is TGTGCCAGCAGCTTAGTGGCGGGGGGAGTTGAGCAGTTCTTC. Its protein is CASSLVAGGVEQFF. Based on the CDR3 plus reference TRBV7-2 and TRBJ2-1, the full variable domain is GAGVSQSPSNKVTEKGKDVELRCDPISGHTALYWYRQSLGQGLEFLIYFQGNSAPDKSGLPSDRFSAERTGGSVSTLTIQRTQQEDSAVYLCASSLVAGGVEQFFGPGTRLTVL.

The gene calls are TRBV11-2 and TRBJ2-3; tentatively, D is TRBD2 (6 bases). Trimming stripped 9 bases from V and 6 bases from J, with 19 bases between. Germline V CDR1 and CDR2: SGHAT, FQNNGV. The CDR3 sequence is 14 residues long. The CDR3 region is CARPGVNPGDTQYF. CDR3 DNA sequence: TGTGCCAGGCCGGGAGTTAATCCGGGGGATACGCAGTATTTT. Full variable domain (rest looked up from reference TRBV11-2 and TRBJ2-3): EAGVAQSPRYKIIEKRQSVAFWCNPISGHATLYWYQQILGQGPKLLIQFQNNGVVDDSQLPKDRFSAERLKGVDSTLKIQPAKLEDSAVYLCARPGVNPGDTQYFGPGTRLTVL.

V gene TRBV27 combines with J gene TRBJ2-7; D may be TRBD1 (6 bases). This CDR3 is built from 16 residues. CDR1 MNHEY and CDR2 SMNVEV come from the germline V gene (reference sequence). Trimming took off 4 bases at V and 0 bases at J, with 16 bases between the two ends. The CDR3 spells CASSYSTGIISYEQYF. The CDR3, as DNA: TGTGCCAGCAGTTATTCGACAGGAATCATCTCCTACGAGCAGTACTTC.

This chain connects TRBV6-4 to TRBJ2-4, with a possible D match to TRBD1 (6 bases). In germline, CDR1 is MRHNA, CDR2 SNTAGT. V shed 6 bases and J shed 0 bases, with 21 bases lying between them. The CDR3 contains 18 residues. The chain's CDR3 is CASRDRKDSELAKNIQYF. The DNA of the CDR3 is TGTGCCAGCAGGGACCGAAAGGACAGCGAACTAGCCAAAAACATTCAGTACTTC.

The rearrangement joins TRBV28 to TRBJ2-2; the D gene is possibly TRBD2 (6 bases). Germline CDR1 MDHEN, CDR2 SYDVKM. The CDR3 is 16 residues long. V was clipped by 2 bases and J by 6 bases, with 16 bases between them. The CDR3 coding sequence is TGTGCCAGCAGTTTAAATGCGGGACTCCCGGCCGGGGAGCTGTTTTTT. It encodes CASSLNAGLPAGELFF.

The chain carries TRBV6-1 and TRBJ2-7, with a weak D call TRBD1 (6 bases). This CDR3 spans 14 amino acids. Germline CDR1 is MNHNS and CDR2 is SASEGT. V was cut by 6 bases and J by 6 bases, with 18 bases left in between. CDR3 protein: CASRSGTPYLEQYF. In nucleotides, the CDR3 is TGTGCCAGCAGATCCGGGACACCTTATCTCGAGCAGTACTTC.

A word on this clone: Other DNA sequences in this specimen translate into the identical CDR3. The chain recombines TRBV5-1 with TRBJ2-3; TRBD2 is a possible D gene (5 bases). This CDR3 is 12 amino acids long. The V gene lost 4 bases and the J gene lost 6 bases, with 9 bases spanning the gap. Germline CDR1 SGHRS, CDR2 YFSETQ. CDR3 nucleotide sequence: TGCGCCAGCAGCCCGCGAGGGGATACGCAGTATTTT. It specifies CASSPRGDTQYF.

V usage is TRBV14 and J usage is TRBJ2-2; TRBD1 matches 7 bases. V was clipped by 5 bases and J by 0 bases; unmatched bases: 6. This CDR3 has 16 residues. Germline V gene sequence: CDR1 SGHDN, CDR2 FVKESK. The CDR3 DNA reads TGTGCCAGCAGCTCTCGGGACAGCGCGAACACCGGGGAGCTGTTTTTT. Its translation is CASSSRDSANTGELFF.

V gene TRBV5-1 combines with J gene TRBJ1-1, with 9 bases lining up with TRBD1. The CDR3 has 20 amino acids. After removal of 0 bases from V and 0 bases from J, the junction contained 15 bases not matched to a gene. The germline V gene has CDR1 SGHRS and CDR2 YFSETQ. The CDR3 DNA is TGCGCCAGCAGCTTGGATGGGACAGGGTACGGATACTTCATGAACACTGAAGCTTTCTTT. It is translated as CASSLDGTGYGYFMNTEAFF. The complete variable domain, with remaining parts taken from reference TRBV5-1 and TRBJ1-1, reads KAGVTQTPRYLIKTRGQQVTLSCSPISGHRSVSWYQQTPGQGLQFLFEYFSETQRNKGNFPGRFSGRQFSNSRSEMNVSTLELGDSALYLCASSLDGTGYGYFMNTEAFFGQGTRLTVV.

CDR3 sequence (DNA): TGTGCCAGCAGTTCCCGGGACAGCCGTGAAAAACTGTTTTTT. This translates into CASSSRDSREKLFF. The chain recombines TRBV6-5 with TRBJ1-4, with TRBD1 matching 7 bases. Trimming cost V 4 bases and J 7 bases; bases outside gene matches: 6. CDR1 MNHEY and CDR2 SVGAGI come from the germline V gene. The CDR3 extends over 14 amino acids.

V and J are TRBV7-6 and TRBJ2-2; D perhaps matches TRBD1 (6 bases). CDR3 size: 14 residues. V was clipped by 5 bases and J by 7 bases, with 14 bases between them. Looked up from germline, CDR1 is SGHVS and CDR2 is FNYEAQ. The CDR3 region has the DNA TGTGCCAGCAGCGCCTCAGGGGTCGGCGGGGAGCTGTTTTTT. This encodes CASSASGVGGELFF.

The J gene is TRBJ2-2, the V gene TRBV27; 7 nucleotides align to TRBD1. The CDR3 sequence is 16 residues long. The V gene end was trimmed by 1 base and the J gene end by 0 bases; junction bases not matched to a gene: 2. Germline CDR1 reads MNHEY; CDR2 reads SMNVEV (reference sequence). The CDR3 sequence: CASSLLGQTNTGELFF. The CDR3 DNA follows: TGTGCCAGCAGTTTATTGGGACAGACGAACACCGGGGAGCTGTTTTTT.

This chain joins TRBV27 and TRBJ2-5, with 8 bases identical to TRBD1. CDR1 is MNHEY, CDR2 SMNVEV, per germline (reference sequence). The junction had 4 bases not matched to a gene; V was cut back by 3 bases and J by 4 bases. The CDR3 is made up of 14 amino acids. The CDR3 loop is CASSFQGARETQYF. CDR3 DNA: TGTGCCAGCAGTTTCCAGGGGGCGCGAGAGACCCAGTACTTC.

The chain joins TRBV7-8 to TRBJ2-7, with D perhaps matching TRBD1 (5 bases). Trimming took off 1 base at V and 4 bases at J, with 8 bases between the two ends. Germline V gene data show CDR1 as SGHVS and CDR2 as FQNEAQ. There are 13 residues in the CDR3. Here the CDR3 DNA reads TGTGCCAGCAGCTTAGGGACAAAGTACGAGCAGTACGTC. Protein product: CASSLGTKYEQYV.

The genes are TRBV19 and TRBJ1-1; 10 bases agree with TRBD1. Germline V lookup: CDR1 LNHDA, CDR2 SQIVND (reference sequence). This CDR3 is 13 amino acids long. The J segment lost 6 bases and the V segment lost 7 bases, leaving 5 bases of the junction unmatched. The CDR3 loop is CASKEGQGSEAFF. CDR3 bases: TGTGCCAGTAAAGAGGGACAGGGGTCTGAAGCTTTCTTT. The full variable domain, completed using reference TRBV19 and TRBJ1-1, is DGGITQSPKYLFRKEGQNVTLSCEQNLNHDAMYWYRQDPGQGLRLIYYSQIVNDFQKGDIAEGYSVSREKKESFPLTVTSAQKNPTAFYLCASKEGQGSEAFFGQGTRLTVV.

V and J are TRBV7-9 and TRBJ1-2; unclear D gene. The germline CDR1 and CDR2 sequences are SEHNR and FQNEAQ (reference sequence). CDR3 length: 13 amino acids. The germline V and J ends were trimmed by 2 bases and 3 bases, with 7 bases remaining between them. The CDR3 nucleotides are TGTGCCAGCAGCTTATTAGAAGACTATGGCTACACCTTC. Translation: CASSLLEDYGYTF.

The chain has TRBV7-9 and TRBJ1-4; D is undetermined. This CDR3 region has 14 residues. From germline, CDR1 is SEHNR and CDR2 FQNEAQ (reference sequence). Deletions cut 3 bases from V and 6 bases from J, with 11 bases between. The DNA of the CDR3 is TGTGCCAGCAGCTTCTTGGGCGGGGATGAAAAACTGTTTTTT. It codes for CASSFLGGDEKLFF.

The rearrangement joins TRBV5-8 to TRBJ2-2; the D is unclear. Trimming left V 0 bases short and J 0 bases short, with 9 bases between. Germline V CDR1 and CDR2: SGHTS, YDEGEE. This CDR3 contains 16 residues. The CDR3 coding sequence is TGTGCCAGCAGCTTGGCCGTCGACACGAACACCGGGGAGCTGTTTTTT. This codes for CASSLAVDTNTGELFF.